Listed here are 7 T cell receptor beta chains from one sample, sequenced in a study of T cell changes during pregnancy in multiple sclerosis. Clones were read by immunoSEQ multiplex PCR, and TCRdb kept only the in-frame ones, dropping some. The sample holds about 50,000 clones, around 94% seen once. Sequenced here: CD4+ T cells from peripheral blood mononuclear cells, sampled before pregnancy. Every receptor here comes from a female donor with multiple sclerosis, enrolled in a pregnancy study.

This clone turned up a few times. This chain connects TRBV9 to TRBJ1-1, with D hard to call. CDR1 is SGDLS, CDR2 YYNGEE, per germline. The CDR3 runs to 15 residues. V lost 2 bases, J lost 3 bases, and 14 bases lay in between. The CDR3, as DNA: TGTGCCAGCAGCGTTTTCTCGGGGAGACACACTGAAGCTTTCTTT. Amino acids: CASSVFSGRHTEAFF.

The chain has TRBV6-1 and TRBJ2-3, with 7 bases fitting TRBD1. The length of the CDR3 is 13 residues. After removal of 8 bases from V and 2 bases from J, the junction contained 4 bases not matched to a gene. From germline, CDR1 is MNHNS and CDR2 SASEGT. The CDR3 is CASPGQITDTQYF. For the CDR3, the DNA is TGTGCCAGCCCGGGACAGATCACAGATACGCAGTATTTT.

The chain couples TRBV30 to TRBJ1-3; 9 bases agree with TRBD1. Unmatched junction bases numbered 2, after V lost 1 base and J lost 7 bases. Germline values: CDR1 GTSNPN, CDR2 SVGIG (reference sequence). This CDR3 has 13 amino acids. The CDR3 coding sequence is TGTGCCTGGAGTGAAGACAGGGGGAACACCATATATTTT. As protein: CAWSEDRGNTIYF.

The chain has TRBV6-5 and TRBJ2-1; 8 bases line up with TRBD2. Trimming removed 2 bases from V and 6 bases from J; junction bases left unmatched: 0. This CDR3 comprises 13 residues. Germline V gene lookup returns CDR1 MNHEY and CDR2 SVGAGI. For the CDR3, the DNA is TGTGCCAGCAGTTACGGGACTAGCAATGAGCAGTTCTTC. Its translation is CASSYGTSNEQFF.

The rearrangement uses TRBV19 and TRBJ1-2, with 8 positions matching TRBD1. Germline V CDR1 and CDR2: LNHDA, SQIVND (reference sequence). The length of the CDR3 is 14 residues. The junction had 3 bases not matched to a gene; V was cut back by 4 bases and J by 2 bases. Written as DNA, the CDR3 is TGTGCCAGTAGTACCCGGACAGGGAACTATGGCTACACCTTC. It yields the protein CASSTRTGNYGYTF.

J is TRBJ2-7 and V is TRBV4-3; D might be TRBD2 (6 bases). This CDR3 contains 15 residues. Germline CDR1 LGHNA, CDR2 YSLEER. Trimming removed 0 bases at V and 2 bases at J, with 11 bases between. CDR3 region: CASSQDNGGTYEQYF. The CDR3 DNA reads TGCGCCAGCAGCCAAGATAACGGCGGGACCTACGAGCAGTACTTC.

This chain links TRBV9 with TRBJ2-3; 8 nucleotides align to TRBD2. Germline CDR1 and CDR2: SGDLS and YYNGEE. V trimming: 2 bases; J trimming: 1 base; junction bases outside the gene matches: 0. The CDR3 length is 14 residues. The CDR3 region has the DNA TGTGCCAGCAGCGTGACTAGCGGCACAGATACGCAGTATTTT. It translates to CASSVTSGTDTQYF.